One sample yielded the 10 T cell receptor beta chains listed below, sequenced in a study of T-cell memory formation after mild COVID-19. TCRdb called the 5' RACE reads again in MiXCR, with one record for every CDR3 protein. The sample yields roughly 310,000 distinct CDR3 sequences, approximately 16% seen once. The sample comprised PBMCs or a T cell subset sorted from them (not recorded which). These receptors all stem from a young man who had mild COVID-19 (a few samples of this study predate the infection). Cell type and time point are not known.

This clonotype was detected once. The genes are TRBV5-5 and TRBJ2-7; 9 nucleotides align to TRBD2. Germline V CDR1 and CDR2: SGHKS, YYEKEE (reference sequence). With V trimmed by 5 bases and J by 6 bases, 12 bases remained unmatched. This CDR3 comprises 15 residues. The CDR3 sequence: CASSSVDAGGPEQYV. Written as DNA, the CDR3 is TGTGCCAGCAGTTCCGTCGATGCGGGGGGGCCCGAGCAGTACGTC.

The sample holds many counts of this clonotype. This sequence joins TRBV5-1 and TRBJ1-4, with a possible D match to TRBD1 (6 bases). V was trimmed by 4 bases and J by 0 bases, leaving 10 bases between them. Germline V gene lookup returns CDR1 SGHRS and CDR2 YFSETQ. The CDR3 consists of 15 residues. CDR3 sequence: CASSLDSSTNEKLFF. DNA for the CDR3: TGCGCCAGCAGCCTGGACAGTTCAACTAATGAAAAACTGTTTTTT.

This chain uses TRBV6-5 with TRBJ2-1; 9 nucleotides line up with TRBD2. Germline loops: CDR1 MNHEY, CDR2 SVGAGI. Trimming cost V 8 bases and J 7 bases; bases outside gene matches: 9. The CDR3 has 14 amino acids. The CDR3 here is CASGAGGLWNEQFF. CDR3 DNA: TGTGCCAGCGGCGCGGGGGGGCTTTGGAATGAGCAGTTCTTC.

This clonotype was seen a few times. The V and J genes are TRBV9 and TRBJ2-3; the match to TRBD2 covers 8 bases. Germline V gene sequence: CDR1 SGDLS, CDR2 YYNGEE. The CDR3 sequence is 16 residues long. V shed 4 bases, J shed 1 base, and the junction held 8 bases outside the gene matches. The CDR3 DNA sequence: TGTGCCAGCAGCCACTACGGAGCGGGGGGCACAGATACGCAGTATTTT. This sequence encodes CASSHYGAGGTDTQYF.

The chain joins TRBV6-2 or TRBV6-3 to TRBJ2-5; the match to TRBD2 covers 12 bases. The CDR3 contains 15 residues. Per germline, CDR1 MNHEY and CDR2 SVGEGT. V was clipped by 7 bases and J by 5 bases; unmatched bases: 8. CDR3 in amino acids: CASTLRTSGVETQYF. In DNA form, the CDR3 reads TGTGCCAGCACCCTCCGGACTAGCGGGGTGGAGACCCAGTACTTC.

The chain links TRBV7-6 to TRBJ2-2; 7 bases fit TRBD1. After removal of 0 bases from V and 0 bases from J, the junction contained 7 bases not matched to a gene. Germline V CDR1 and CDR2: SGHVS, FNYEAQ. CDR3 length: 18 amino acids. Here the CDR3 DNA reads TGTGCCAGCAGCTTAGCGCCTTCCGGGACAGCGAACACCGGGGAGCTGTTTTTT. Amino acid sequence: CASSLAPSGTANTGELFF. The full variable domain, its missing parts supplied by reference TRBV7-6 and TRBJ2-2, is GAGVSQSPRYKVTKRGQDVALRCDPISGHVSLYWYRQALGQGPEFLTYFNYEAQQDKSGLPNDRFSAERPEGSISTLTIQRTEQRDSAMYRCASSLAPSGTANTGELFFGEGSRLTVL.

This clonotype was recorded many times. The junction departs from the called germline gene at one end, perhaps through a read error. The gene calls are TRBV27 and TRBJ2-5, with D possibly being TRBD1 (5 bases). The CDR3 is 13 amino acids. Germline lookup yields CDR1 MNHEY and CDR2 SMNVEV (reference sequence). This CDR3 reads CASSPTIGVLRYF. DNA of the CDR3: TGTGCCAGCAGCCCGACGATAGGGGTCCTTCGTTATTTC.

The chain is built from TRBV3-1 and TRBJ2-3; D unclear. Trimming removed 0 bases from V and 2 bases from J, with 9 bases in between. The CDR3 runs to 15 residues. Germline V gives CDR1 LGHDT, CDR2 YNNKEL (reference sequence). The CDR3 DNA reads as TGTGCCAGCAGCCAAGATTTCGGTTACACAGATACGCAGTATTTT. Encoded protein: CASSQDFGYTDTQYF.

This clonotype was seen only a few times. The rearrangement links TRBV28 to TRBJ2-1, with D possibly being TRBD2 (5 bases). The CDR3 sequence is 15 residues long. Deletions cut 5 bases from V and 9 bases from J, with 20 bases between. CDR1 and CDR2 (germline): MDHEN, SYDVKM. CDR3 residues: CASSGRGAVDPEQFF. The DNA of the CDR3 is TGTGCCAGCAGTGGGAGAGGAGCCGTGGATCCTGAGCAGTTCTTC.

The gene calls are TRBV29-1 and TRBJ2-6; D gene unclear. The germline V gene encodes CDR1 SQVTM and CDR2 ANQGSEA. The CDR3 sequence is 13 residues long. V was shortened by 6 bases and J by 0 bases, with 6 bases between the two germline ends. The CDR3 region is CSVALSGANVLTF. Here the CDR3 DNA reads TGCAGCGTGGCTCTCTCTGGGGCCAACGTCCTGACTTTC.